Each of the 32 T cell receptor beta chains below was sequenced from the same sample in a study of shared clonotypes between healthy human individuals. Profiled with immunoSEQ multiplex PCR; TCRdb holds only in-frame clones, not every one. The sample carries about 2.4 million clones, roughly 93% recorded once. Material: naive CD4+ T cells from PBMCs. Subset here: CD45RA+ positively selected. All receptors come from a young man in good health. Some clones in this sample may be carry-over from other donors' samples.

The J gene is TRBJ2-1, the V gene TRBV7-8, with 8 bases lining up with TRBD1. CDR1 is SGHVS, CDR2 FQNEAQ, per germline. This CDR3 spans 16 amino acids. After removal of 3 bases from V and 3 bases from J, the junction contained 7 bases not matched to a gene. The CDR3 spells CASSLWTGYDYNEQFF. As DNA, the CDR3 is TGTGCCAGCAGCTTGTGGACAGGGTACGACTACAATGAGCAGTTCTTC.

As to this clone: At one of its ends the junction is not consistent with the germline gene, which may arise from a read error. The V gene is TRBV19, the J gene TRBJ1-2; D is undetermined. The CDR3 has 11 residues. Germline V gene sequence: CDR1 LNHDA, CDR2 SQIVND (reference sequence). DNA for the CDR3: TGTGCCAGCAGTAGGGCCTATGGCTACACCTTC. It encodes CASSRAYGYTF. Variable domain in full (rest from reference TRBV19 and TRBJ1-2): DGGITQSPKYLFRKEGQNVTLSCEQNLNHDAMYWYRQDPGQGLRLIYYSQIVNDFQKGDIAEGYSVSREKKESFPLTVTSAQKNPTAFYLCASSRAYGYTFGSGTRLTVV.

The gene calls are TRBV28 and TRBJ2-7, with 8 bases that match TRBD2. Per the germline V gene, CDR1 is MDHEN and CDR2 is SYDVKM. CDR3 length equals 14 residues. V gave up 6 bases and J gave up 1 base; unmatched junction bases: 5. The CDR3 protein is CASRAGVRSYEQYF. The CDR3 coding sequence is TGTGCCAGCAGAGCGGGAGTCCGATCCTACGAGCAGTACTTC.

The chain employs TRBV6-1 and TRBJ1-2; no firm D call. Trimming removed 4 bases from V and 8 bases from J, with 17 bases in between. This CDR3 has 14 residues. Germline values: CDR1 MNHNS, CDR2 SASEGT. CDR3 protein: CASSANLVADGYTF. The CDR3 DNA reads TGTGCCAGCAGTGCGAACCTTGTTGCCGACGGCTACACCTTC.

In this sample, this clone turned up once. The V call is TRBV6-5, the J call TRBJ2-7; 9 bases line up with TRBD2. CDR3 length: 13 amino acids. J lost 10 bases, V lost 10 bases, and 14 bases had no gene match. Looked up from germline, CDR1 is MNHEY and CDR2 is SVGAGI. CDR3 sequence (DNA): TGTGCCACCCAGGGTACGCTAGCGGGGCACCAGTACTTC. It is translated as CATQGTLAGHQYF.

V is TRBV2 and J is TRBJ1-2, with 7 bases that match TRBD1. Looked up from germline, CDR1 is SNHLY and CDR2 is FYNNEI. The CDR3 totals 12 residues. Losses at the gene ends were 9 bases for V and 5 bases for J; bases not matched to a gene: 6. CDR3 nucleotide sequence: TGTGCCAGACAGGGGAGTGGTTATGGCTACACCTTC. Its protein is CARQGSGYGYTF.

The CDR3 reads CASRGTSGDEQFF. CDR3 nucleotide sequence: TGTGCCAGCAGGGGGACTAGCGGGGATGAGCAGTTCTTC. This chain links TRBV7-2 with TRBJ2-1, with TRBD2 identical over 13 bases. This CDR3 spans 13 amino acids. With 6 bases clipped from V and 8 bases from J, the junction kept 1 base outside the gene matches. In germline, CDR1 is SGHTA, CDR2 FQGNSA.

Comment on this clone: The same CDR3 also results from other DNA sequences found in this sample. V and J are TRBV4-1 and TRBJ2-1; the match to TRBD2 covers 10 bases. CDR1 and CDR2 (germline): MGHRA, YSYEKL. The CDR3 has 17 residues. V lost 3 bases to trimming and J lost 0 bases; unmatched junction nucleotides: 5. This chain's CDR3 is CASSQGLARSSYNEQFF. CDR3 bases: TGCGCCAGCAGCCAGGGACTAGCGCGGAGCTCCTACAATGAGCAGTTCTTC.

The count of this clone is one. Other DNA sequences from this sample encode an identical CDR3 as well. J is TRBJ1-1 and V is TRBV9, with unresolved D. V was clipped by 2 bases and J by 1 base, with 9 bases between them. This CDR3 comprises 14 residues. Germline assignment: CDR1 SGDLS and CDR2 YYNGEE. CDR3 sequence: CASSVTSENTEAFF. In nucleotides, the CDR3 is TGTGCCAGCAGCGTGACAAGTGAGAACACTGAAGCTTTCTTT.

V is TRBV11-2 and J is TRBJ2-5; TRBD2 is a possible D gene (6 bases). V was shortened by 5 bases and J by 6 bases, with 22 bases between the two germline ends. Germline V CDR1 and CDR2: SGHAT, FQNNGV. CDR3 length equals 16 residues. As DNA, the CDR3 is TGTGCCAGCAGCCCCCCCGGGGAGGACGGGATGAAGACCCAGTACTTC. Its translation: CASSPPGEDGMKTQYF.

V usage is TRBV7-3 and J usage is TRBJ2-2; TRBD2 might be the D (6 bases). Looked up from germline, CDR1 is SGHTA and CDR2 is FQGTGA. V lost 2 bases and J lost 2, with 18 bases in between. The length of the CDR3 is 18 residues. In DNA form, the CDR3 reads TGTGCCAGCAGCTTACGGGGTTTGGGACTTGCTAACACCGGGGAGCTGTTTTTT. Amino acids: CASSLRGLGLANTGELFF.

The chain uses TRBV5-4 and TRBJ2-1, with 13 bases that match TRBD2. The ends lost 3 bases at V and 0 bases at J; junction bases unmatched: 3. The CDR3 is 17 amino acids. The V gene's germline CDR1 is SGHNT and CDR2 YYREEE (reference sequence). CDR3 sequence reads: CASSSGLAGLSYNEQFF. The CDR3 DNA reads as TGTGCCAGCAGCTCGGGACTAGCGGGACTCTCCTACAATGAGCAGTTCTTC. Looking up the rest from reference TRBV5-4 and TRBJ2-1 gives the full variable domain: ETGVTQSPTHLIKTRGQQVTLRCSSQSGHNTVSWYQQALGQGPQFIFQYYREEENGRGNFPPRFSGLQFPNYSSELNVNALELDDSALYLCASSSGLAGLSYNEQFFGPGTRLTVL.

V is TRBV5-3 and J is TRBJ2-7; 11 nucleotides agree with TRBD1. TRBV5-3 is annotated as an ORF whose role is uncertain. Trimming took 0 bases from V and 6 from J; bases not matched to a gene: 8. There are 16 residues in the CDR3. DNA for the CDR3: TGTGCCAGAAGCTTGGCTCTTGGACAGGGGGCCTGCGAGCAGTACTTC. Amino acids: CARSLALGQGACEQYF.

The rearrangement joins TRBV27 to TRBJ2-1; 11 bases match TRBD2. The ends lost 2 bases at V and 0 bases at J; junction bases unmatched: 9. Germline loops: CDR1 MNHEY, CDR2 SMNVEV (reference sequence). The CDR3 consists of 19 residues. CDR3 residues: CASSLIGLAGQPSYNEQFF. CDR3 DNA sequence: TGTGCCAGCAGTTTAATAGGACTAGCGGGTCAACCCTCCTACAATGAGCAGTTCTTC.

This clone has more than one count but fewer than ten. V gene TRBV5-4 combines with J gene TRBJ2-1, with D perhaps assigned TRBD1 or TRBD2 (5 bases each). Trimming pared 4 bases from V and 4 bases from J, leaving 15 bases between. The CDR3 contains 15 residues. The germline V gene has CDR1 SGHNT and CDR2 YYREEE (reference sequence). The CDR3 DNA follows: TGTGCCAGCAGCCGGGGAAGGGGCCAGTACAATGAGCAGTTCTTC. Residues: CASSRGRGQYNEQFF.

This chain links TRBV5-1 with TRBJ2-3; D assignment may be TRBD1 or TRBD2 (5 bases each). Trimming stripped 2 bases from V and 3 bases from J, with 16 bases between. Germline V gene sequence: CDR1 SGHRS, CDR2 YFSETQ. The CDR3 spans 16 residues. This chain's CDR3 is CASSLLTRDLTDTQYF. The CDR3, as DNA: TGCGCCAGCAGCTTACTGACCCGGGACCTAACAGATACGCAGTATTTT.

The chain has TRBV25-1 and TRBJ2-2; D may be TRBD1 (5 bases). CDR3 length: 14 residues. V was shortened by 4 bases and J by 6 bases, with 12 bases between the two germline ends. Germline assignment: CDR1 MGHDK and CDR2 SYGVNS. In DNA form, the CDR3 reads TGTGCCAGCAGTGCCGCTTGGGGCGCCGGGGAGCTGTTTTTT. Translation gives CASSAAWGAGELFF.

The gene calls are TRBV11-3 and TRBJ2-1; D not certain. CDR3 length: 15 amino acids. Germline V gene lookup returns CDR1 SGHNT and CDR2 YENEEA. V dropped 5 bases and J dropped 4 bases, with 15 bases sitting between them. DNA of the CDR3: TGTGCCAGCAGCCTAACTCAGACCCAATACAATGAGCAGTTCTTC. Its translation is CASSLTQTQYNEQFF.

The CDR3 DNA sequence: TGTGCCACCAGCAACGACGCCAGGGGCTCCTACGAGCAGTACTTC. Encoded protein: CATSNDARGSYEQYF. The V and J genes are TRBV15 and TRBJ2-7; possibly TRBD1 for D (6 bases). Germline V gene lookup returns CDR1 LNHNV and CDR2 YYDKDF (reference sequence). V was clipped by 4 bases and J by 0 bases, with 13 bases between them. CDR3 size: 15 residues.

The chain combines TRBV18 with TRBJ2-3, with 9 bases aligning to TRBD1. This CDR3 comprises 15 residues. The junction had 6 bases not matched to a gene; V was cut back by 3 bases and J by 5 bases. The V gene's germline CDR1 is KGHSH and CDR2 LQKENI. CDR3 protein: CASSPTGGTGDTQYF. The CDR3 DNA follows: TGTGCCAGCTCACCCACAGGGGGCACAGGAGATACGCAGTATTTT. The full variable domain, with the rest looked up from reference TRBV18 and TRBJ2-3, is NAGVMQNPRHLVRRRGQEARLRCSPMKGHSHVYWYRQLPEEGLKFMVYLQKENIIDESGMPKERFSAEFPKEGPSILRIQQVVRGDSAAYFCASSPTGGTGDTQYFGPGTRLTVL.

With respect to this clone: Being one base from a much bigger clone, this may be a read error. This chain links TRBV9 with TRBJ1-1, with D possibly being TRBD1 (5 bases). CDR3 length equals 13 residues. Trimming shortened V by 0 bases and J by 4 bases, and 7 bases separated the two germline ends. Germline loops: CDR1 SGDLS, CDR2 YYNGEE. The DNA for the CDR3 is TGTGCCAGCAGCGTAGGGGGGATCACTGAAGCTTTCTTT. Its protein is CASSVGGITEAFF.

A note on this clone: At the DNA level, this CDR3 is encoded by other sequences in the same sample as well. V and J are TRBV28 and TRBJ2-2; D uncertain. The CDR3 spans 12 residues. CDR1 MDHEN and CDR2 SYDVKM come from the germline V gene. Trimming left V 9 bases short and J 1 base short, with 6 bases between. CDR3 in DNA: TGTGCCAGTAGACAGAACACCGGGGAGCTGTTTTTT. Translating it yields CASRQNTGELFF.

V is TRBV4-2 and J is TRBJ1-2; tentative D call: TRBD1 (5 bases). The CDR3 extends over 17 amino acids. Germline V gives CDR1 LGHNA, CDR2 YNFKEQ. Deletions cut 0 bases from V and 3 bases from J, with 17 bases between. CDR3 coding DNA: TGTGCCAGCAGCCAAGATTTGGGTTCAGGGACGGACTATGGCTACACCTTC. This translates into CASSQDLGSGTDYGYTF.

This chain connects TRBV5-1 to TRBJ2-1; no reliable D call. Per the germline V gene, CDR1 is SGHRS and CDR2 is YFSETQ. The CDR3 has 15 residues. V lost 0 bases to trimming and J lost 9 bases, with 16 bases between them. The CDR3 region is CASSLAALSPSEQFF. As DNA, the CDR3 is TGCGCCAGCAGCTTGGCGGCCCTGAGTCCCAGTGAGCAGTTCTTC.

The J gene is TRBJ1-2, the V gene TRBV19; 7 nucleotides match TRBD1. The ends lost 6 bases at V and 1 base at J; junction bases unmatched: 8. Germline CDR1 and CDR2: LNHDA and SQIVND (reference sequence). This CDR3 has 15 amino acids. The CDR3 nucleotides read TGTGCCAGTAGAGGAGGACAGGCACTTAACTATGGCTACACCTTC. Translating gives CASRGGQALNYGYTF.

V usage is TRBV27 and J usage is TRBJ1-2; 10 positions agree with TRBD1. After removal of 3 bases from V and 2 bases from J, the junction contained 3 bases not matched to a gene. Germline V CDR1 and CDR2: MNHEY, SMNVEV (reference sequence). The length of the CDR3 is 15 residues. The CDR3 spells CASSFRQGANYGYTF. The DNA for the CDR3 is TGTGCCAGCAGTTTCCGACAGGGGGCGAACTATGGCTACACCTTC.

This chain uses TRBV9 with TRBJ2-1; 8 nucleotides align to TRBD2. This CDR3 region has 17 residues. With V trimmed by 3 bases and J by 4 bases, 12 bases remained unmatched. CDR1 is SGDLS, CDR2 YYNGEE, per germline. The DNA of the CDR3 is TGTGCCAGCAGCGCCCTGGGGGTGGCTAGCGGGTACAATGAGCAGTTCTTC. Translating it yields CASSALGVASGYNEQFF. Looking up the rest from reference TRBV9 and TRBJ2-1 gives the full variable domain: DSGVTQTPKHLITATGQRVTLRCSPRSGDLSVYWYQQSLDQGLQFLIQYYNGEERAKGNILERFSAQQFPDLHSELNLSSLELGDSALYFCASSALGVASGYNEQFFGPGTRLTVL.

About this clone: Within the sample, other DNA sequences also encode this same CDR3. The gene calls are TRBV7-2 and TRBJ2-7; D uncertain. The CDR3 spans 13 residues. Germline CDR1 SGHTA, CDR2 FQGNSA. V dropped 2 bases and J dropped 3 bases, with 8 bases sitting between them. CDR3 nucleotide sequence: TGTGCCAGCAGCTTAAAGGCGAGCTACGAGCAGTACTTC. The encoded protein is CASSLKASYEQYF.

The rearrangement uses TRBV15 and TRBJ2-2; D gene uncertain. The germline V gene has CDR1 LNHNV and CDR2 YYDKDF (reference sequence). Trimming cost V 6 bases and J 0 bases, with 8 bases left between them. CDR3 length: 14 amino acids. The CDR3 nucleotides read TGTGCCACCAGTGGTCAGTCGAACACCGGGGAGCTGTTTTTT. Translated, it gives CATSGQSNTGELFF. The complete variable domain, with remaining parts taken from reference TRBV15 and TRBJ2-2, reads DAMVIQNPRYQVTQFGKPVTLSCSQTLNHNVMYWYQQKSSQAPKLLFHYYDKDFNNEADTPDNFQSRRPNTSFCFLDIRSPGLGDTAMYLCATSGQSNTGELFFGEGSRLTVL.

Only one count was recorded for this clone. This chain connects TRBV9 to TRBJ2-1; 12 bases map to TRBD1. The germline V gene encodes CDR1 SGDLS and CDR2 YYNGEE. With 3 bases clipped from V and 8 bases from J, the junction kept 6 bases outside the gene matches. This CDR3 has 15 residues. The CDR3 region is CASSATGTGGHEQFF. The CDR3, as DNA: TGTGCCAGCAGCGCAACCGGGACAGGGGGCCATGAGCAGTTCTTC.

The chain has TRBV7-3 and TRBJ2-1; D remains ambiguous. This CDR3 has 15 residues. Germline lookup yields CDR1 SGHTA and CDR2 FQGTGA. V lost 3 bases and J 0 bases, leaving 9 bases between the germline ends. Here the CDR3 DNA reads TGTGCCAGCAGCTTCCGGGCCCACTCCTACAATGAGCAGTTCTTC. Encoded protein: CASSFRAHSYNEQFF.

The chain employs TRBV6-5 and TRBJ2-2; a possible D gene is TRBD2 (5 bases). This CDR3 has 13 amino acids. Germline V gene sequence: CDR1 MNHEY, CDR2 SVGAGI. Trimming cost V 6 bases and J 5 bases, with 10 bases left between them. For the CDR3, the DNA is TGTGCCAGCAGACAGAGGGTTACCGGGGAGCTGTTTTTT. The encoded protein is CASRQRVTGELFF.